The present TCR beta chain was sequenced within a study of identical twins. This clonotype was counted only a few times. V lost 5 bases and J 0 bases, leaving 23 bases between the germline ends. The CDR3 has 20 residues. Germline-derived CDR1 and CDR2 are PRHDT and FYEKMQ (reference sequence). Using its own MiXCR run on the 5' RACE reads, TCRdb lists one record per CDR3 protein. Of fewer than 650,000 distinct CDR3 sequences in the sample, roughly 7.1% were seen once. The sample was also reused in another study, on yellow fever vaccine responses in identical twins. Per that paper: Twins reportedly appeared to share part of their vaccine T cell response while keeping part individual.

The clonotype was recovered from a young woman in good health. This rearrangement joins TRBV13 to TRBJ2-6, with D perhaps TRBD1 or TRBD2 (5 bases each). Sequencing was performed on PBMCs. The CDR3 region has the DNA TGTGCCAGCAGCCAACGGGACCGAAAAGTTCCGACCTCTGGGGCCAACGTCCTGACTTTC. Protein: CASSQRDRKVPTSGANVLTF.